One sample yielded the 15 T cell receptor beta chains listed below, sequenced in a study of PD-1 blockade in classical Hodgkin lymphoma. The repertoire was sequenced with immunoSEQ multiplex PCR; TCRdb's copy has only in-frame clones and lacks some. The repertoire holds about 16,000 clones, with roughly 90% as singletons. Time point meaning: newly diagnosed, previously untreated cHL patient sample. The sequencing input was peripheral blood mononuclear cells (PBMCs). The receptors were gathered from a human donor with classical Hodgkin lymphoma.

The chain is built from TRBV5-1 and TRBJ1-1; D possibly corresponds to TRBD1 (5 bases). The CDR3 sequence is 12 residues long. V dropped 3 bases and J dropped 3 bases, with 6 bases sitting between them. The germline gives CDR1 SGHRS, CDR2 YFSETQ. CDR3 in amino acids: CASSWGDTEAFF. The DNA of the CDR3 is TGCGCCAGCAGCTGGGGGGACACTGAAGCTTTCTTT.

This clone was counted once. DNA for the CDR3: TGTGCCAGCAGCGCCCCCAGGACTGGGGGGCTCCAAGAGACCCAGTACTTC. This gives the protein CASSAPRTGGLQETQYF. V is TRBV9 and J is TRBJ2-5; D is tentatively TRBD1 or TRBD2 (6 bases each). CDR3 size: 17 residues. V lost 3 bases, J lost 1 base, and 19 bases lay in between. Germline CDR1 reads SGDLS; CDR2 reads YYNGEE.

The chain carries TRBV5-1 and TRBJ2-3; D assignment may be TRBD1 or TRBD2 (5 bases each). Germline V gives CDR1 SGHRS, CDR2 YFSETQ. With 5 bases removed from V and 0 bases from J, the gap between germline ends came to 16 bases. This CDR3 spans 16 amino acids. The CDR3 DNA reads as TGCGCCAGCAGGAAGGGGAGCGGAGCGAGCACAGATACGCAGTATTTT. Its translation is CASRKGSGASTDTQYF.

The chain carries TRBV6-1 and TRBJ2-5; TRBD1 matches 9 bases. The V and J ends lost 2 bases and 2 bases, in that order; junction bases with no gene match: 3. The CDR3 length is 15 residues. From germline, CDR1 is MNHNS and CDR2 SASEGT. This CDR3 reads CASSESTGGQETQYF. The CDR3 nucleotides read TGTGCCAGCAGTGAATCGACAGGGGGACAAGAGACCCAGTACTTC.

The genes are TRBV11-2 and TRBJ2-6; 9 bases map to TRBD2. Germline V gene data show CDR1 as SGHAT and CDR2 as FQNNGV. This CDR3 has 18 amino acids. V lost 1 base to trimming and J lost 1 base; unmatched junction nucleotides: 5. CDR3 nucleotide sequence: TGTGCCAGCAGCTTAGGGCTAGCGGGATGGTCTGGGGCCAACGTCCTGACTTTC. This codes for CASSLGLAGWSGANVLTF.

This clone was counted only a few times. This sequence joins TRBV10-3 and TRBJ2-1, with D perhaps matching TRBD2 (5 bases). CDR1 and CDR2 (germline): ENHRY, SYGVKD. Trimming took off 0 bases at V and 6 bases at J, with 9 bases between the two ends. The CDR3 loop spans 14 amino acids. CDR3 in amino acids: CAISESRVGNEQFF. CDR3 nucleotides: TGTGCCATCAGTGAGTCGAGGGTAGGCAATGAGCAGTTCTTC.

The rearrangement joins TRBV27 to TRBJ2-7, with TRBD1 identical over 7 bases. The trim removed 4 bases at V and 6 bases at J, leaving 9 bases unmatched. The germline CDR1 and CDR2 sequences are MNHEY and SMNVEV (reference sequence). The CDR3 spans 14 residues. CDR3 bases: TGTGCCAGCAGTTGGGTGACAGGGAGCGGCGAGCAGTACTTC. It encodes CASSWVTGSGEQYF.

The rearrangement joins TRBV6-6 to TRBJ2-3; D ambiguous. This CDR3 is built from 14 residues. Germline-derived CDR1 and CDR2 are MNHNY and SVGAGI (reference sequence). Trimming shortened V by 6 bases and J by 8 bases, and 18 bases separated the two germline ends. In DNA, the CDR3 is TGTGCCAGCAGAACCCCCAACTACGACGGTACGCAGTATTTT. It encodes CASRTPNYDGTQYF.

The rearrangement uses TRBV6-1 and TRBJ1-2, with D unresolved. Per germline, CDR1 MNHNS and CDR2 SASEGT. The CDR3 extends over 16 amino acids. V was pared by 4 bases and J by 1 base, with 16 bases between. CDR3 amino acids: CASSGSGTPLNYGYTF. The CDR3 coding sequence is TGTGCCAGCAGTGGATCAGGAACGCCCCTTAACTATGGCTACACCTTC.

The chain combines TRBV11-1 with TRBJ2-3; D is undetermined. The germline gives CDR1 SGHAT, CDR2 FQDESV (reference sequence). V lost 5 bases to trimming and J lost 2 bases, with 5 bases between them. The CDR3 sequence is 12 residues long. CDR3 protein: CASSLFTDTQYF. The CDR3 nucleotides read TGTGCCAGCAGCCTTTTCACAGATACGCAGTATTTT.

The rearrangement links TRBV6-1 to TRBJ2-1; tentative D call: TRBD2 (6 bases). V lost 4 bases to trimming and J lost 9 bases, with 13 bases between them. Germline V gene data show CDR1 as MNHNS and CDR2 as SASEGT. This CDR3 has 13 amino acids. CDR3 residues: CASSGGLEAEQFF. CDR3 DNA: TGTGCCAGCAGTGGGGGACTTGAGGCTGAGCAGTTCTTC.

The CDR3, as DNA: TGTGCCAGCGAATCGACGGCGGGTACTGAAGCTTTCTTT. This encodes CASESTAGTEAFF. This chain uses TRBV2 with TRBJ1-1; D remains unclear. Trimming removed 8 bases from V and 5 bases from J, with 15 bases in between. Per the germline V gene, CDR1 is SNHLY and CDR2 is FYNNEI. The CDR3 extends over 13 amino acids.

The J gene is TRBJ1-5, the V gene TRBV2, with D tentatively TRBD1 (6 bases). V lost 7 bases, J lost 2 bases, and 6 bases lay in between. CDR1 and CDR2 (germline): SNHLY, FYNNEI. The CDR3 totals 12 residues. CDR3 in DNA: TGTGCCAGCACAGGGGGCAATCAGCCCCAGCATTTT. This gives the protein CASTGGNQPQHF.

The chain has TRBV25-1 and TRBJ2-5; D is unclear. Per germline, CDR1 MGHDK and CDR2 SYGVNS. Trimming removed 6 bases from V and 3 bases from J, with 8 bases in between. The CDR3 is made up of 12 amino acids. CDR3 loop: CASRGEKETQYF. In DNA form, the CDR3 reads TGTGCCAGCAGGGGTGAGAAAGAGACCCAGTACTTC. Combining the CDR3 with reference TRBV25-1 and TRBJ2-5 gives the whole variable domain EADIYQTPRYLVIGTGKKITLECSQTMGHDKMYWYQQDPGMELHLIHYSYGVNSTEKGDLSSESTVSRIRTEHFPLTLESARPSHTSQYLCASRGEKETQYFGPGTRLLVL.

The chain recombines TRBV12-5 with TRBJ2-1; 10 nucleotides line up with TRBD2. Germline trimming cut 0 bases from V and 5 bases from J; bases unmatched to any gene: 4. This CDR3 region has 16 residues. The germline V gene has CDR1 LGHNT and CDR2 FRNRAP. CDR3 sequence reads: CASGLVQSGRDNEQFF. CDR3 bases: TGTGCTAGTGGTTTGGTACAAAGCGGGAGGGACAATGAGCAGTTCTTC.